Listed below are T cell receptor beta chains from one sample, sequenced in a study of CD8 T cells in ankylosing spondylitis. TCRdb re-derived calls from the 5' RACE reads in MiXCR, one entry per CDR3 protein. Of around 430,000 distinct CDR3 sequences listed, 17% were seen once; the top ten hold 1%. Material for sequencing was blood, either unsorted or a sorted T cell fraction (not recorded which). These receptors were collected from a male donor with ankylosing spondylitis. Each CDR3 is given with its conserved first and last residue. D genes are given only for firm matches. Part of the rows lack a size; the others show once, few, many or a class for expanded clones.

v_call	clone_size	j_call	d_call	cdr3_aa	cdr3_nt
TRBV29-1	.	TRBJ2-3	.	CSVDRLADTQYF	TGCAGCGTTGATCGACTAGCAGATACGCAGTATTTT
TRBV4-2	.	TRBJ2-7	.	CASSPTAGEHYEQYF	TGTGCCAGCAGCCCTACAGCAGGGGAGCACTACGAGCAGTACTTC
TRBV12-3/TRBV12-4	many	TRBJ2-3	TRBD2	CASSLGLAGGPSTDTQYF	TGTGCCAGCAGCCTAGGACTAGCGGGGGGGCCCAGCACAGATACGCAGTATTTT
TRBV5-1	few	TRBJ1-2	.	CASSFKEAGVYGYTF	TGCGCCAGCAGCTTCAAGGAGGCAGGAGTCTATGGCTACACCTTC
TRBV21-1	few	TRBJ2-7	.	CASSKGPLTYEQYF	TGTGCCAGCAGCAAAGGACCCTTAACCTACGAGCAGTACTTC
TRBV9	.	TRBJ1-1	TRBD1	CASSGEDRGLRDTEAFF	TGTGCCAGCAGCGGAGAGGACAGGGGGTTGAGGGACACTGAAGCTTTCTTT
TRBV20-1	few	TRBJ2-3	.	CSASYGTLRTDTQYF	TGCAGTGCTAGTTATGGCACGCTTCGCACAGATACGCAGTATTTT
TRBV7-6	few	TRBJ1-5	TRBD1	CASSRTGKGQPQHF	TGTGCCAGCAGCAGGACAGGGAAAGGTCAGCCCCAGCATTTT
TRBV30	few	TRBJ2-5	TRBD2	CAWSSGGRPEETQYF	TGTGCCTGGTCTAGCGGGGGCCGGCCTGAAGAGACCCAGTACTTC
TRBV29-1	few	TRBJ2-5	.	CMGGHQETQYF	TGCATGGGGGGCCATCAAGAGACCCAGTACTTC
TRBV6-6	few	TRBJ2-5	.	CASRYRVSETQYF	TGTGCCAGCAGGTACAGGGTTTCAGAGACCCAGTACTTC
TRBV10-3	.	TRBJ2-1	TRBD2	CAISTGTSGGVAYNEQFF	TGTGCCATCAGCACCGGGACTAGCGGGGGCGTCGCCTACAATGAGCAGTTCTTC
TRBV7-8	few	TRBJ1-3	.	CASSLGQLFSGNTIYF	TGTGCCAGCAGCTTAGGACAGCTATTCTCTGGAAACACCATATATTTT
TRBV29-1	many	TRBJ2-7	.	CSVEFGYEQYF	TGCAGCGTTGAATTCGGGTACGAGCAGTACTTC
TRBV19	few	TRBJ1-5	.	CASSMARAGQPQHF	TGTGCCAGTAGTATGGCCAGGGCAGGGCAGCCCCAGCATTTT
TRBV25-1	few	TRBJ2-7	.	CASSELLNSYEQYF	TGTGCCAGCAGTGAACTGTTGAACTCGTACGAGCAGTACTTC
TRBV10-3	many	TRBJ1-1	.	CAISESAGPVGAFF	TGTGCCATCAGTGAGTCCGCAGGGCCTGTCGGAGCTTTCTTT
TRBV28	.	TRBJ2-5	.	CASSGGRGGQETQYF	TGTGCCAGCAGTGGGGGGAGAGGAGGGCAAGAGACCCAGTACTTC
TRBV24-1	few	TRBJ1-2	.	CATSEGSGGYTF	TGTGCCACCAGTGAAGGTTCAGGGGGCTACACCTTC
TRBV2	few	TRBJ2-1	.	CASRSASSYNEQFF	TGTGCCAGCAGGTCCGCCAGCTCCTACAATGAGCAGTTCTTC
TRBV5-1	few	TRBJ1-5	TRBD1	CASSPGGQGANQPQHF	TGCGCCAGCAGCCCGGGGGGACAGGGGGCGAATCAGCCCCAGCATTTT
TRBV4-1	many	TRBJ2-1	TRBD2	CASSPGGTTDEQFF	TGCGCCAGCAGCCCAGGAGGGACTACCGATGAGCAGTTCTTC
TRBV2	.	TRBJ1-2	TRBD1	CASSGQGVINYGGYTF	TGTGCCAGCAGCGGACAGGGGGTAATTAACTATGGTGGCTACACCTTC
TRBV12-3/TRBV12-4	many	TRBJ2-1	.	CASSLPSSYNEQFF	TGTGCCAGCAGTTTACCCTCCTCCTACAATGAGCAGTTCTTC
TRBV19	.	TRBJ1-5	TRBD1	CASWGTDASNQPQHF	TGTGCCAGTTGGGGGACAGATGCTAGCAATCAGCCCCAGCATTTT
TRBV7-2	few	TRBJ2-1	.	CASSLVAVYNEQFF	TGTGCCAGCAGCTTAGTAGCGGTTTACAATGAGCAGTTCTTC
TRBV12-3/TRBV12-4	many	TRBJ2-3	TRBD2	CASINSGRASDTQYF	TGTGCCAGCATTAATAGCGGGAGGGCCTCGGATACGCAGTATTTT
TRBV12-3/TRBV12-4	.	TRBJ2-3	TRBD2	CASSRAGGRSTDTQYF	TGTGCCAGCAGTAGAGCGGGAGGGCGTAGCACAGATACGCAGTATTTT
TRBV11-3	.	TRBJ2-5	TRBD2	CASSYGLEETQYF	TGTGCCAGCAGCTATGGACTAGAAGAGACCCAGTACTTC
TRBV7-2	.	TRBJ2-3	TRBD1	CASSLARDRVADTQYF	TGTGCCAGCAGCTTAGCTCGGGACAGGGTTGCAGATACGCAGTATTTT
TRBV20-1	few	TRBJ2-1	.	CSATRGGNEQFF	TGCAGTGCCACAAGGGGGGGAAATGAGCAGTTCTTC
TRBV24-1	.	TRBJ1-4	TRBD1	CATSFRGDSNEKLFF	TGTGCCACCAGTTTCCGCGGGGACAGTAATGAAAAACTGTTTTTT
TRBV6-2/TRBV6-3	few	TRBJ2-1	TRBD2	CASRRGTSGPTDNEQFF	TGTGCCAGCAGAAGAGGGACTAGCGGGCCGACGGACAATGAGCAGTTCTTC
TRBV29-1	.	TRBJ1-5	.	CSAQDSLNQPQHF	TGCAGCGCTCAGGACAGCCTTAATCAGCCCCAGCATTTT
TRBV12-3/TRBV12-4	few	TRBJ1-1	.	CASRPEGGTEAFF	TGTGCCAGCAGGCCAGAAGGGGGCACTGAAGCTTTCTTT
TRBV6-2/TRBV6-3	few	TRBJ1-2	.	CASSYRSYGYTF	TGTGCCAGCAGTTATCGGAGTTATGGCTACACCTTC
TRBV20-1	few	TRBJ2-3	.	CSASGWGPGGDTQYF	TGCAGTGCTAGCGGGTGGGGGCCGGGTGGAGATACGCAGTATTTT
TRBV20-1	.	TRBJ2-1	.	CSARGLGGSSYNEQFF	TGCAGTGCTAGAGGTCTGGGCGGAAGCTCCTACAATGAGCAGTTCTTC
TRBV20-1	.	TRBJ2-7	.	CSALADSGLYEQYF	TGCAGTGCTCTAGCAGACTCAGGCTTATACGAGCAGTACTTC
TRBV7-8	.	TRBJ2-7	.	CASSLADLGYGGNYEQYF	TGTGCCAGCAGCTTAGCGGATTTGGGTTACGGGGGAAACTACGAGCAGTACTTC